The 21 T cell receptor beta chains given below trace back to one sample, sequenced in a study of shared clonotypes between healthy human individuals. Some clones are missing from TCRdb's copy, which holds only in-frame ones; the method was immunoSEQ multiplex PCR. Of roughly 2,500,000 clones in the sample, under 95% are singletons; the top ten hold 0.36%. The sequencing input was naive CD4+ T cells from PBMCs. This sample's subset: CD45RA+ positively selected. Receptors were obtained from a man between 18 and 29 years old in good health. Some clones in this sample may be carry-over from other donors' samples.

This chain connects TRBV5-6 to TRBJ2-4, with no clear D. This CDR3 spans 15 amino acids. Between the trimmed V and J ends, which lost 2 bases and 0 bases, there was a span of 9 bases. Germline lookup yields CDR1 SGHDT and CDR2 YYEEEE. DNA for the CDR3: TGTGCCAGCAGCTTACAGAGGATAGCCAAAAACATTCAGTACTTC. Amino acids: CASSLQRIAKNIQYF.

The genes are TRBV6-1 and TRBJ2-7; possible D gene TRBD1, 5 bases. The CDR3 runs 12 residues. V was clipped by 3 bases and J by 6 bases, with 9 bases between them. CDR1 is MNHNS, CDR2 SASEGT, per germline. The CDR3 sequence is CASSEGPLEQYF. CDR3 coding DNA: TGTGCCAGCAGTGAGGGGCCCCTCGAGCAGTACTTC.

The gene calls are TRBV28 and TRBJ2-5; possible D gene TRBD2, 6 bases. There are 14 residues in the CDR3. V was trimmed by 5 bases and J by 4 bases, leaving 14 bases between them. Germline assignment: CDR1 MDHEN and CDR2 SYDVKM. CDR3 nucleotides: TGTGCCAGCAGTATACCCCGGGGACTAGAGACCCAGTACTTC. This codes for CASSIPRGLETQYF.

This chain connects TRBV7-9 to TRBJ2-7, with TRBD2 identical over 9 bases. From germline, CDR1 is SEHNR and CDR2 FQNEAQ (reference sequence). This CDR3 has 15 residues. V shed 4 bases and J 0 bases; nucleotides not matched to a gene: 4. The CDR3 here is CASSSREGISYEQYF. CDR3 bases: TGTGCCAGCAGCTCGCGGGAGGGTATCTCCTACGAGCAGTACTTC.

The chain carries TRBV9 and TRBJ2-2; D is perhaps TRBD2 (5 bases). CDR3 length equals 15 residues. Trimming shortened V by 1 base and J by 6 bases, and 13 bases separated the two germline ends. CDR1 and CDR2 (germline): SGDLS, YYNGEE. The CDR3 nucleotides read TGTGCCAGCAGCGTACCCCCGGGGTCACCCGGGGAGCTGTTTTTT. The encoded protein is CASSVPPGSPGELFF.

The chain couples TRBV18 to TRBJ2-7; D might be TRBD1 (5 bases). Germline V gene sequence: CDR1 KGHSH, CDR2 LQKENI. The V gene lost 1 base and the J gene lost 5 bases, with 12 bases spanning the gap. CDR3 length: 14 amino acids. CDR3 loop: CASSPRRGSDEQYF. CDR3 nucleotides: TGTGCCAGCTCACCACGAAGGGGAAGCGACGAGCAGTACTTC. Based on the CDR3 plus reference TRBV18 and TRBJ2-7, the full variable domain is NAGVMQNPRHLVRRRGQEARLRCSPMKGHSHVYWYRQLPEEGLKFMVYLQKENIIDESGMPKERFSAEFPKEGPSILRIQQVVRGDSAAYFCASSPRRGSDEQYFGPGTRLTVT.

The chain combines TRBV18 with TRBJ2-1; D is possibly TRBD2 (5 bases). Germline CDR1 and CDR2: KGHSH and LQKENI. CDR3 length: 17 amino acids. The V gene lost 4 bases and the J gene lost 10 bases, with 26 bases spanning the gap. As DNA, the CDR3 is TGTGCCAGCTCACTCCAGGTGGAAGGACTTTATTTGGGAGAGCAGTTCTTC. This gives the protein CASSLQVEGLYLGEQFF.

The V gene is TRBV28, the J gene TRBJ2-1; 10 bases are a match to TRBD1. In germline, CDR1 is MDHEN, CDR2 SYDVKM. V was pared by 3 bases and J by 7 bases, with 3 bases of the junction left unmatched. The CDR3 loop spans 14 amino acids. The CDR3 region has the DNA TGTGCCAGCAGTTTGGGACAGGGGAAGAATGAGCAGTTCTTC. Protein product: CASSLGQGKNEQFF.

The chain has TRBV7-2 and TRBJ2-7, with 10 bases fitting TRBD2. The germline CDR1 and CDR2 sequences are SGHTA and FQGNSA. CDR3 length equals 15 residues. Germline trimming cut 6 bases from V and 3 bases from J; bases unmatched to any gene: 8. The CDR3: CASSLSGRGGYEQYF. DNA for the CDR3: TGTGCCAGCAGTTTAAGCGGGAGGGGGGGCTACGAGCAGTACTTC. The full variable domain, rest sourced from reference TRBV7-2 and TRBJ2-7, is GAGVSQSPSNKVTEKGKDVELRCDPISGHTALYWYRQSLGQGLEFLIYFQGNSAPDKSGLPSDRFSAERTGGSVSTLTIQRTQQEDSAVYLCASSLSGRGGYEQYFGPGTRLTVT.

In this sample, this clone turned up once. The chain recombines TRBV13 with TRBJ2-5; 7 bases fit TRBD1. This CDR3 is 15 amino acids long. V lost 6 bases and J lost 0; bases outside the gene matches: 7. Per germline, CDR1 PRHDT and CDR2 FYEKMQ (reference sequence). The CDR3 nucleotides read TGTGCCAGCAGACTCCAAACAGGGGACCAAGAGACCCAGTACTTC. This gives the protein CASRLQTGDQETQYF. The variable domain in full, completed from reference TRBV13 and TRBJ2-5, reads AAGVIQSPRHLIKEKRETATLKCYPIPRHDTVYWYQQGPGQDPQFLISFYEKMQSDKGSIPDRFSAQQFSDYHSELNMSSLELGDSALYFCASRLQTGDQETQYFGPGTRLLVL.

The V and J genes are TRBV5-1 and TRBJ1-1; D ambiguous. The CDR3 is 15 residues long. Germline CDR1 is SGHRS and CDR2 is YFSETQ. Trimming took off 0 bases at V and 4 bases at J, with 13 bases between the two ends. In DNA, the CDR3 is TGCGCCAGCAGCTTGGAGTCAGGAATGAGCACTGAAGCTTTCTTT. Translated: CASSLESGMSTEAFF.

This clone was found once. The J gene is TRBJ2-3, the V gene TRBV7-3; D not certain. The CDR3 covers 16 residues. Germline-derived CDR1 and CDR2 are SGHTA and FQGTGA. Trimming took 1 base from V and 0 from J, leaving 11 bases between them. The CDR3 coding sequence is TGTGCCAGCAGCTTAAGACCGAGACCTAGCACAGATACGCAGTATTTT. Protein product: CASSLRPRPSTDTQYF.

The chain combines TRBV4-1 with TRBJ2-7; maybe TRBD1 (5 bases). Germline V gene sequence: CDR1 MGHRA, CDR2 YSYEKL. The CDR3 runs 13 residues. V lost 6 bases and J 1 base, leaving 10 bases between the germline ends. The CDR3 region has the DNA TGCGCCAGCAGGCCAGGGTGGTCCTACGAGCAGTACTTC. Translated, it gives CASRPGWSYEQYF.

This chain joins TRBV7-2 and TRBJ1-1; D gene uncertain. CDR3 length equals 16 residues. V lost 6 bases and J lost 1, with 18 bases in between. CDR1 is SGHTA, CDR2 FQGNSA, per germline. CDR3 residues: CASRPVVGRENTEAFF. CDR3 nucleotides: TGTGCCAGCAGACCCGTCGTCGGACGGGAGAACACTGAAGCTTTCTTT.

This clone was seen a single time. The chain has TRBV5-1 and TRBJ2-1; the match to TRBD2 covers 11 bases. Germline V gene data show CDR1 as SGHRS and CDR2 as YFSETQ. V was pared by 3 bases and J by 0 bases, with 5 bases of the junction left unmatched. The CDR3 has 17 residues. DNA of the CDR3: TGCGCCAGCAGCTGGGGGACTAGCGGATACTCCTACAATGAGCAGTTCTTC. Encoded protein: CASSWGTSGYSYNEQFF.

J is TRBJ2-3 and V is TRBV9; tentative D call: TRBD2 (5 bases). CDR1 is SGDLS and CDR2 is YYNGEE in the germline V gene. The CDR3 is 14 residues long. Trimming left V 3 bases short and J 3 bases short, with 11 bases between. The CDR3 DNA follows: TGTGCCAGCAGCGATCGGACTGCAACAGATACGCAGTATTTT. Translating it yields CASSDRTATDTQYF.

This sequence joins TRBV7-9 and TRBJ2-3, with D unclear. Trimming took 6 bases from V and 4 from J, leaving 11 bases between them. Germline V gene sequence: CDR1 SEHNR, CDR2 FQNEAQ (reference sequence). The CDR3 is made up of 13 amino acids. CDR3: CASSPPGPDTQYF. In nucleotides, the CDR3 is TGTGCCAGCAGTCCGCCTGGCCCAGATACGCAGTATTTT. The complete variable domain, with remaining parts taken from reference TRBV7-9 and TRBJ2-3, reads DTGVSQNPRHKITKRGQNVTFRCDPISEHNRLYWYRQTLGQGPEFLTYFQNEAQLEKSRLLSDRFSAERPKGSFSTLEIQRTEQGDSAMYLCASSPPGPDTQYFGPGTRLTVL.

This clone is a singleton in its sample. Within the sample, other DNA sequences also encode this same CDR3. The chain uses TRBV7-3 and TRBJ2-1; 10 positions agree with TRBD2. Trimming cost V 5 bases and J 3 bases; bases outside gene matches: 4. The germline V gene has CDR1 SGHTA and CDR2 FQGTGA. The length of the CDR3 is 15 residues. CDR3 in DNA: TGTGCCAGCAGCCCTAGCGGGAGCCTCTACAATGAGCAGTTCTTC. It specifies CASSPSGSLYNEQFF.

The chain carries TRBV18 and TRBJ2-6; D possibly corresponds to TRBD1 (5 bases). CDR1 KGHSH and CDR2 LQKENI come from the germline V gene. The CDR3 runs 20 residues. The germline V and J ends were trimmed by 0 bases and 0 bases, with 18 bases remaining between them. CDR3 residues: CASSPPYLRQGSSGANVLTF. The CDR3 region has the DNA TGTGCCAGCTCACCACCGTACTTACGGCAGGGATCCTCTGGGGCCAACGTCCTGACTTTC.

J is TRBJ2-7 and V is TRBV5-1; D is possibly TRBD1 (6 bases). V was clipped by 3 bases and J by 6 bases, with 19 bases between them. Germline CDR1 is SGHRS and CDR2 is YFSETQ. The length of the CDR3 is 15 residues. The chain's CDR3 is CASSSSPTGLAEQYF. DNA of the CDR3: TGCGCCAGCAGCTCCTCCCCTACAGGGCTCGCCGAGCAGTACTTC.

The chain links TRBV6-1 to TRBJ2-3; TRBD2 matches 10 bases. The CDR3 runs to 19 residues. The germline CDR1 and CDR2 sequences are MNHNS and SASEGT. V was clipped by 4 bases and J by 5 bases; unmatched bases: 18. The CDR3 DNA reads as TGTGCCAGCAGTGGCACGACTTGGGCTAGCGGGAGTCCGAAAGATACGCAGTATTTT. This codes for CASSGTTWASGSPKDTQYF.